The 22 T cell receptor beta chains in this list originate from one sample, sequenced in a study of CD8+ T cells in alopecia areata. It was cDNA, reverse transcribed from extracted RNA, that served as the sequencing template. The protocol was immunoSEQ multiplex PCR, while the TCRdb copy is restricted to in-frame clones and leaves out a portion. This sample has 120,000 or so clones, with 61% found just once. The treatment is: oral pan-JAK inhibitor, 5-10 mg twice daily. This sample comprised CD4+ T cells sorted from blood, obtained at week 4, from a patient treated with tofacitinib. The receptor source for this set is a human donor with alopecia areata.

The rearrangement uses TRBV30 and TRBJ2-5; 13 nucleotides line up with TRBD2. CDR1 GTSNPN and CDR2 SVGIG come from the germline V gene (reference sequence). Trimming cost V 8 bases and J 4 bases; bases outside gene matches: 10. There are 15 residues in the CDR3. CDR3 DNA sequence: TGTGCCCTAAGCTGGGGACTAGCGGGATTAGAGACCCAGTACTTC. Encoded protein: CALSWGLAGLETQYF.

A few counts support this clone. The sample holds other DNA sequences that translate to the same CDR3. The V call is TRBV5-1, the J call TRBJ2-5; TRBD2 is a possible D gene (5 bases). Looked up from germline, CDR1 is SGHRS and CDR2 is YFSETQ. This CDR3 comprises 14 residues. V was clipped by 0 bases and J by 4 bases, with 10 bases between them. CDR3 DNA sequence: TGCGCCAGCAGCTTGGATTCCGCGGGAGAGACCCAGTACTTC. It specifies CASSLDSAGETQYF.

The V and J genes are TRBV10-3 and TRBJ2-3; no firm D call. Germline lookup yields CDR1 ENHRY and CDR2 SYGVKD. The ends were cut back, 0 bases at V and 6 bases at J, with 4 bases in the middle. The CDR3 runs 12 residues. Here the CDR3 DNA reads TGTGCCATCAGTGAGTCGGGGGATACGCAGTATTTT. Protein product: CAISESGDTQYF.

The chain uses TRBV20-1 and TRBJ1-1; D might be TRBD1 (5 bases). The CDR3 is 11 amino acids. Germline CDR1 and CDR2: DFQATT and SNEGSKA (reference sequence). The germline V and J ends were trimmed by 3 bases and 10 bases, with 12 bases remaining between them. Written as DNA, the CDR3 is TGCAGTGCTAGGGGGCCCGAGGGAGCTTTCTTT. As protein: CSARGPEGAFF.

The table lists this clone with a few counts. The chain uses TRBV7-2 and TRBJ1-6, with 10 bases matching TRBD1. The junction had 9 bases not matched to a gene; V was cut back by 9 bases and J by 7 bases. Germline-derived CDR1 and CDR2 are SGHTA and FQGNSA. CDR3 size: 15 residues. The CDR3 nucleotides are TGTGCCAGTTCGTTTCGGGGACAGGGGAATTCACCCCTCCACTTT. Its translation: CASSFRGQGNSPLHF.

CDR3 region: CASSLGGEPSSRSYNEQFF. In DNA, the CDR3 is TGTGCCAGCAGCTTAGGGGGGGAACCCTCTTCCCGCTCCTACAATGAGCAGTTCTTC. This chain joins TRBV7-3 and TRBJ2-1; TRBD2 matches 7 bases. The CDR3 totals 19 residues. Germline CDR1 SGHTA, CDR2 FQGTGA. The trim removed 2 bases at V and 0 bases at J, leaving 13 bases unmatched.

This clone was counted a few times. This specimen includes other DNA sequences encoding the same CDR3. This rearrangement joins TRBV29-1 to TRBJ2-5; D uncertain. Trimming cost V 1 base and J 1 base, with 4 bases left between them. Germline CDR1 SQVTM, CDR2 ANQGSEA. The CDR3 length is 12 residues. CDR3 DNA: TGCAGCGTTGAAGGTCCCCAAGAGACCCAGTACTTC. It yields the protein CSVEGPQETQYF. The whole variable domain, remainder taken from reference TRBV29-1 and TRBJ2-5, is SAVISQKPSRDICQRGTSLTIQCQVDSQVTMMFWYRQQPGQSLTLIATANQGSEATYESGFVIDKFPISRPNLTFSTLTVSNMSPEDSSIYLCSVEGPQETQYFGPGTRLLVL.

This clone has only a few counts. The CDR3 region has the DNA TGTGCCAGCAGCTTAGAAGGGGCTACGCAGTATTTT. Amino acids: CASSLEGATQYF. The chain joins TRBV7-2 to TRBJ2-3; perhaps TRBD1 as D (5 bases). Trimming removed 1 base from V and 8 bases from J, with 7 bases in between. CDR1 is SGHTA, CDR2 FQGNSA, per germline. The CDR3 is 12 amino acids.

V gene TRBV7-2 combines with J gene TRBJ2-3; D uncertain. Germline V gene lookup returns CDR1 SGHTA and CDR2 FQGNSA. This CDR3 is built from 13 residues. The V gene lost 2 bases and the J gene lost 0 bases, with 3 bases spanning the gap. CDR3 protein: CASSLYSTDTQYF. The CDR3 nucleotides are TGTGCCAGCAGCTTATACAGCACAGATACGCAGTATTTT.

This sequence joins TRBV4-2 and TRBJ1-2; D is unclear. There are 15 residues in the CDR3. Germline lookup yields CDR1 LGHNA and CDR2 YNFKEQ. V lost 4 bases, J lost 3 bases, and 15 bases lay in between. The CDR3 nucleotides are TGTGCCAGCAGCCTAGATTGGGTGGGTGACTATGGCTACACCTTC. This gives the protein CASSLDWVGDYGYTF.

The gene calls are TRBV20-1 and TRBJ2-4; 8 nucleotides align to TRBD1. The ends lost 4 bases at V and 9 bases at J; junction bases unmatched: 2. This CDR3 is 11 amino acids long. Per germline, CDR1 DFQATT and CDR2 SNEGSKA (reference sequence). The chain's CDR3 is CSAKTGVIQYF. The CDR3 DNA reads TGCAGTGCTAAGACAGGGGTCATTCAGTACTTC.

The chain joins TRBV28 to TRBJ2-7, with D possibly TRBD2 on 7 matching bases. Trimming cost V 0 bases and J 6 bases, with 18 bases left between them. The CDR3 covers 16 residues. Germline CDR1 is MDHEN and CDR2 is SYDVKM. The CDR3 sequence is CASSLWGAAGNSEQYF. The CDR3 nucleotides read TGTGCCAGCAGTTTATGGGGGGCAGCGGGAAACTCCGAGCAGTACTTC.

The chain links TRBV5-6 to TRBJ2-1; D gene unclear. This CDR3 is built from 14 residues. The germline V gene has CDR1 SGHDT and CDR2 YYEEEE. V lost 4 bases to trimming and J lost 3 bases, with 11 bases between them. The CDR3 is CASSTLTNYNEQFF. For the CDR3, the DNA is TGTGCCAGCAGCACGTTGACCAACTACAATGAGCAGTTCTTC.

This clone was detected only a few times. CDR3 protein: CASSPRGDTEAFF. CDR3 DNA sequence: TGCGCCAGCAGCCCCAGGGGGGACACTGAAGCTTTCTTT. The chain joins TRBV5-1 to TRBJ1-1; 7 positions match TRBD1. The length of the CDR3 is 13 residues. The germline gives CDR1 SGHRS, CDR2 YFSETQ. The J segment lost 3 bases and the V segment lost 4 bases, leaving 3 bases of the junction unmatched.

The sample holds one count of this clone. Other DNA sequences in the sample encode the same CDR3. V usage is TRBV29-1 and J usage is TRBJ1-1, with 8 nucleotides matching TRBD1. Germline CDR1 is SQVTM and CDR2 is ANQGSEA. This CDR3 is 13 amino acids long. Unmatched junction bases numbered 4, after V lost 7 bases and J lost 0 bases. CDR3 nucleotides: TGCAGCGCTGGGGACAGGATGAACACTGAAGCTTTCTTT. Its protein is CSAGDRMNTEAFF. The whole variable domain, filled in from reference TRBV29-1 and TRBJ1-1, reads SAVISQKPSRDICQRGTSLTIQCQVDSQVTMMFWYRQQPGQSLTLIATANQGSEATYESGFVIDKFPISRPNLTFSTLTVSNMSPEDSSIYLCSAGDRMNTEAFFGQGTRLTVV.

The V and J genes are TRBV19 and TRBJ2-5; D tentatively reads TRBD1 or TRBD2 (5 bases each). Deletions cut 6 bases from V and 5 bases from J, with 19 bases between. CDR1 is LNHDA, CDR2 SQIVND, per germline (reference sequence). The CDR3 is made up of 15 amino acids. The CDR3 is CASSNRQRGDETQYF. The CDR3 DNA follows: TGTGCCAGTAGCAACAGACAGAGGGGCGATGAGACCCAGTACTTC.

The chain links TRBV4-1 to TRBJ2-3, with 11 bases matching TRBD2. The CDR3 runs 16 residues. V lost 4 bases and J lost 0; bases outside the gene matches: 3. Germline loops: CDR1 MGHRA, CDR2 YSYEKL. As DNA, the CDR3 is TGCGCCAGCAGCCTTTGGACTAGCGGGAGCACAGATACGCAGTATTTT. This codes for CASSLWTSGSTDTQYF.

This clone was seen more than once but under ten times. The gene calls are TRBV30 and TRBJ1-1; the D is unclear. Germline V lookup: CDR1 GTSNPN, CDR2 SVGIG (reference sequence). The CDR3 runs to 13 residues. The V end was cut by 5 bases, the J end by 0 bases, with 10 bases between. CDR3 coding DNA: TGTGCCTGGGCTCTCGAAATGAACACTGAAGCTTTCTTT. Translated: CAWALEMNTEAFF. Drawing the rest from reference TRBV30 and TRBJ1-1, the complete variable domain is SQTIHQWPATLVQPVGSPLSLECTVEGTSNPNLYWYRQAAGRGLQLLFYSVGIGQISSEVPQNLSASRPQDRQFILSSKKLLLSDSGFYLCAWALEMNTEAFFGQGTRLTVV.

This chain uses TRBV15 with TRBJ2-1, with D uncertain. The ends were cut back, 0 bases at V and 5 bases at J, with 5 bases in the middle. The CDR3 length is 13 residues. CDR1 is LNHNV, CDR2 YYDKDF, per germline (reference sequence). The CDR3 is CATSRDRDNEQFF. CDR3 sequence (DNA): TGTGCCACCAGCAGAGACCGAGACAATGAGCAGTTCTTC.

V usage is TRBV4-2 and J usage is TRBJ2-7; D is undetermined. The V gene's germline CDR1 is LGHNA and CDR2 YNFKEQ. Trimming took off 3 bases at V and 1 base at J, with 7 bases between the two ends. This CDR3 is 13 amino acids long. The CDR3 nucleotides read TGTGCCAGCAGCCATTCCGGGTCCTACGAGCAGTACTTC. Protein: CASSHSGSYEQYF.

The rearrangement links TRBV5-1 to TRBJ2-3; 11 bases line up with TRBD2. Germline-derived CDR1 and CDR2 are SGHRS and YFSETQ. After removal of 4 bases from V and 4 bases from J, the junction contained 5 bases not matched to a gene. The CDR3 covers 15 residues. The CDR3 DNA reads as TGCGCCAGCAGCCCCACTAGCGGGAGACCAGATACGCAGTATTTT. The encoded protein is CASSPTSGRPDTQYF.

Details on this clone: Distinct nucleotide sequences in the sample also encode this CDR3. The chain links TRBV28 to TRBJ2-6; D is unclear. The CDR3 runs to 12 residues. V was cut by 4 bases and J by 2 bases, with 0 bases left in between. The germline CDR1 and CDR2 sequences are MDHEN and SYDVKM. The CDR3 bases are TGTGCCAGCAGTTCTGGGGCCAACGTCCTGACTTTC. Protein product: CASSSGANVLTF.